The rows below give T cell receptor beta chains drawn from one sample of a study of low-dose radiotherapy and immunotherapy resistance in tumors. TCRdb redid the calling of the reads with MiXCR, one entry per CDR3 protein. The table shows around 83,000 distinct CDR3 sequences, with approximately 17% occurring only once. The sample in question was PBMCs, obtained before treatment. The receptor set was obtained from a male donor with prostate cancer. CDR3s include the opening cysteine and the closing phenylalanine or tryptophan. A D gene is named only where the DNA matches it firmly. Clone size appears in some rows only: once, few, many, or a class for an expanded clone.

d_call	v_call	j_call	clone_size	cdr3_nt	cdr3_aa
TRBD1	TRBV10-3	TRBJ1-4	many	TGTGCCATCAGTCGACAGGGGGCGACGGAAAAACTGTTTTTT	CAISRQGATEKLFF
.	TRBV4-1	TRBJ2-4	many	TGCGCCAGCAGCCAAGATCAGGGGTCCAAAAACATTCAGTACTTC	CASSQDQGSKNIQYF
TRBD2	TRBV2	TRBJ2-2	many	TGTGCCAGCAGTGAGGGTAGCGGGAGGGCCGGGGAGCTGTTTTTT	CASSEGSGRAGELFF
.	TRBV6-2/TRBV6-3	TRBJ2-7	many	TGTGCCAGCAGCGACGGATCCTACGAGCAGTACTTC	CASSDGSYEQYF
.	TRBV4-3	TRBJ1-3	many	TGCGCCAGCAGCTACTCGGTCGACAACTCTGGAAACACCATATATTTT	CASSYSVDNSGNTIYF
.	TRBV2	TRBJ2-3	.	TGTGCCAGCAGTGAAGTCAGGGGTACAGATACGCAGTATTTT	CASSEVRGTDTQYF
TRBD1	TRBV29-1	TRBJ2-7	many	TGCAGCGTAGACAGGGGAACGGGCTACGAGCAGTACTTC	CSVDRGTGYEQYF
TRBD1	TRBV6-5	TRBJ1-2	many	TGTGCCAGCAGCAGCCTCGTTGTTAGGGACAGAATACCCTATGGCTACACCTTC	CASSSLVVRDRIPYGYTF
.	TRBV13	TRBJ1-6	.	TGTGCCAGCAGCCTCAGTCAAATGGGTTCACCCCTCCACTTT	CASSLSQMGSPLHF
TRBD1	TRBV12-3/TRBV12-4	TRBJ1-6	many	TGTGCCAGCAGCCGCGCCACAGGGGGGAGTTCACCCCTCCACTTT	CASSRATGGSSPLHF
.	TRBV19	TRBJ2-7	many	TGTGCCAGTAGTATAACGGTGGGGCCCGAGCAGTACTTC	CASSITVGPEQYF
.	TRBV5-1	TRBJ2-1	.	TGCGCCAGCAGCTTGGCCAGGCTCAATGAGCAGTTCTTC	CASSLARLNEQFF
TRBD1	TRBV12-5	TRBJ1-2	few	TGTGCTAGTGCCCGGGACAGGGGGCTTCAAACCACTGGCTACACCTTC	CASARDRGLQTTGYTF
TRBD1	TRBV12-3/TRBV12-4	TRBJ2-7	many	TGTGCCAGCAGTTTAGGGACAGGGCGCGACGAGCAGTACTTC	CASSLGTGRDEQYF
.	TRBV12-3/TRBV12-4	TRBJ2-7	few	TGTGCCAGCAGTCTAACACAGGGCTACGAGCAGTACTTC	CASSLTQGYEQYF
TRBD2	TRBV12-3/TRBV12-4	TRBJ2-3	many	TGTGCCAGCAGTTTCAATTTAGCGGGAGGGGCAGATACGCAGTATTTT	CASSFNLAGGADTQYF
.	TRBV6-5	TRBJ2-7	.	TGTGCCAGCAGTTACTCTCGGGACGGGGCCTACGAGCAGTACTTC	CASSYSRDGAYEQYF
.	TRBV6-2/TRBV6-3	TRBJ1-1	many	TGTGCCAGCAGTGTCATCACTGAAGCTTTCTTT	CASSVITEAFF
TRBD1	TRBV7-7	TRBJ2-2	many	TGTGCTAGCAGCCAAGACAGGGGTTTTCGAGGCTCCGGGGAGCTGTTTTTT	CASSQDRGFRGSGELFF
TRBD1	TRBV6-2/TRBV6-3	TRBJ2-1	.	TGTGCCAGCAGCTGGGACAGGAGCTCCTACAATGAGCAGTTCTTC	CASSWDRSSYNEQFF
.	TRBV12-3/TRBV12-4	TRBJ1-2	many	TGTGCCAGCAGTTTAGGTGTGCAGGTTGACTACACCTTC	CASSLGVQVDYTF
TRBD2	TRBV12-3/TRBV12-4	TRBJ2-3	many	TGTGCCAGCACCCTACTAGCGGGGAGCACCACAGATACGCAGTATTTT	CASTLLAGSTTDTQYF
.	TRBV27	TRBJ2-2	many	TGTGCCAGCAGTCGCACGGTGAACACCGGGGAGCTGTTTTTT	CASSRTVNTGELFF
.	TRBV19	TRBJ2-1	many	TGTGCCAGTGGGGGGACAGACTACAATGAGCAGTTCTTC	CASGGTDYNEQFF
TRBD2	TRBV3-1	TRBJ2-5	many	TGTGCCAGCAGCCAAAAACTAGCGGGCAACCAAGAGACCCAGTACTTC	CASSQKLAGNQETQYF
.	TRBV14	TRBJ2-1	many	TGTGCCAGCAGCCAAGACGCCTACAATGAGCAGTTCTTC	CASSQDAYNEQFF
.	TRBV4-1	TRBJ2-7	.	TGCGCCAGCAGCGCCCAGATCTTGGGTTACGAGCAGTACTTC	CASSAQILGYEQYF
TRBD1	TRBV11-3	TRBJ2-1	many	TGTGCCAGCAGCAGCCGGGACAGGGGGCCTTACAATGAGCAGTTCTTC	CASSSRDRGPYNEQFF
.	TRBV3-1	TRBJ1-2	many	TGTGCCAGCAGCCAAGCGGGGGAGACCTATGGCTACACCTTC	CASSQAGETYGYTF
.	TRBV6-1	TRBJ1-1	.	TGTGCCAGCAGTCAACCCGTTGGCCTTGGGAGTATGAACACTGAAGCTTTCTTT	CASSQPVGLGSMNTEAFF
TRBD1	TRBV6-1	TRBJ1-3	many	TGTGCCAGCAGTTACGGGCAGGGGGGGAACACCATATATTTT	CASSYGQGGNTIYF